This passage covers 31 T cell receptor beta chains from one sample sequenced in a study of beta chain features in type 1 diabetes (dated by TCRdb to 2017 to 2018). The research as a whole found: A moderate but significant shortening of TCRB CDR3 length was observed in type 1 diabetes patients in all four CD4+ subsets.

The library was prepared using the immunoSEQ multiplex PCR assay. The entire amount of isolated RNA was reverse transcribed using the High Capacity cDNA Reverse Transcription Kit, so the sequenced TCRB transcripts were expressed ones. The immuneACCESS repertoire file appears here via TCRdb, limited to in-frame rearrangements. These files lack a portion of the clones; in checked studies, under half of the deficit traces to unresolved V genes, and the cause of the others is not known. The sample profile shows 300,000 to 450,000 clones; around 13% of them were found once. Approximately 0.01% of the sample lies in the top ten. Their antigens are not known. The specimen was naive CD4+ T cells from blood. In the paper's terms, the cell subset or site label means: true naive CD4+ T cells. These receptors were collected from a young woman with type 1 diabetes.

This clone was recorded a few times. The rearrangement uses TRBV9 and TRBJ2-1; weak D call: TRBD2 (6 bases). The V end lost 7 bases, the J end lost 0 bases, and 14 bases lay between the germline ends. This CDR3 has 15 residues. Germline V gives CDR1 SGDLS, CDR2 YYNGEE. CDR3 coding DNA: TGTGCCAGCGCCTTGGGCGGGAACTCCTACAATGAGCAGTTCTTC. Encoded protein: CASALGGNSYNEQFF.

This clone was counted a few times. The CDR3 sequence is CASSFGLAGDEQYF. The CDR3 region has the DNA TGTGCCAGCAGTTTCGGACTAGCGGGAGACGAGCAGTACTTC. The chain has TRBV28 and TRBJ2-7, with TRBD2 matching 13 bases. CDR1 and CDR2 from the germline V gene are MDHEN and SYDVKM. This CDR3 region has 14 residues. V was pared by 3 bases and J by 5 bases, with 1 base of the junction left unmatched.

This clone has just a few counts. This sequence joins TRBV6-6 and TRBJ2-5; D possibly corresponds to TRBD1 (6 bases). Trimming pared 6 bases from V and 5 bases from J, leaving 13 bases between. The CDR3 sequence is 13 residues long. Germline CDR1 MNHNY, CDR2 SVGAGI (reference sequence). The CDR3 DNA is TGTGCCAGCAGGTTAACAGGGCGCGAGACCCAGTACTTC. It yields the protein CASRLTGRETQYF.

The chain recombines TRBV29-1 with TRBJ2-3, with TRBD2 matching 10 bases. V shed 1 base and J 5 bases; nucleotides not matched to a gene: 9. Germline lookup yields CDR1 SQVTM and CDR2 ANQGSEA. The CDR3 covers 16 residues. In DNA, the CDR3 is TGCAGCGTTGAAGCCCTCGGGACTAGCGAGGGAGATACGCAGTATTTT. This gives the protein CSVEALGTSEGDTQYF.

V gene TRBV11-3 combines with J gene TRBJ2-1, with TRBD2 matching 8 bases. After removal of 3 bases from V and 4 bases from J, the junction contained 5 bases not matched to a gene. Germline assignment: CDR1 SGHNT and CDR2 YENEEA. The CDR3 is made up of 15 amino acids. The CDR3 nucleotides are TGTGCCAGCAGCTTTGTAGCGGGACCTTACAATGAGCAGTTCTTC. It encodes CASSFVAGPYNEQFF.

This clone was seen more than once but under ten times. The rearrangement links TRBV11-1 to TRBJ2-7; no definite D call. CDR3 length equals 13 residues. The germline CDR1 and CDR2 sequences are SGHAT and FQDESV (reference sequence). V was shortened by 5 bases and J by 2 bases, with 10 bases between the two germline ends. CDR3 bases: TGTGCCAGCAGCCATCAGCGAGCCTACGAGCAGTACTTC. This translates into CASSHQRAYEQYF.

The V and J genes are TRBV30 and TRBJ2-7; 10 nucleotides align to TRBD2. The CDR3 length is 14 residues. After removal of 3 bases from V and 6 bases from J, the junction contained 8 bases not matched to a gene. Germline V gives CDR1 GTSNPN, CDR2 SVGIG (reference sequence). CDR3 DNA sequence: TGTGCCTGGAGGATAGCGGGAGGACGCCGCGAGCAGTACTTC. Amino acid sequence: CAWRIAGGRREQYF. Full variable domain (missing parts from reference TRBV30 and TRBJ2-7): SQTIHQWPATLVQPVGSPLSLECTVEGTSNPNLYWYRQAAGRGLQLLFYSVGIGQISSEVPQNLSASRPQDRQFILSSKKLLLSDSGFYLCAWRIAGGRREQYFGPGTRLTVT.

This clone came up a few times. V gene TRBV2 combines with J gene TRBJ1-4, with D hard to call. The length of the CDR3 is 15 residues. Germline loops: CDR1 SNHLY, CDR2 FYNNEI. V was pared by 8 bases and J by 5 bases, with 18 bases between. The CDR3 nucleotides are TGTGCCAGCGTCAGGAGGGAAGCGTCAAATGAAAAACTGTTTTTT. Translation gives CASVRREASNEKLFF. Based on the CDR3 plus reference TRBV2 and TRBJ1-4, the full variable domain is EPEVTQTPSHQVTQMGQEVILRCVPISNHLYFYWYRQILGQKVEFLVSFYNNEISEKSEIFDDQFSVERPDGSNFTLKIRSTKLEDSAMYFCASVRREASNEKLFFGSGTQLSVL.

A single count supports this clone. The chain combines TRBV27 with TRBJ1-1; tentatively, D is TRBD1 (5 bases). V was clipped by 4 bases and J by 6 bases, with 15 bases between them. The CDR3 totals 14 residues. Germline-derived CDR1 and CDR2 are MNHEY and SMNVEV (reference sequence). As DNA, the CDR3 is TGTGCCAGCAGTTCGGGACTCCCAGCGGCTGAAGCTTTCTTT. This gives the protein CASSSGLPAAEAFF.

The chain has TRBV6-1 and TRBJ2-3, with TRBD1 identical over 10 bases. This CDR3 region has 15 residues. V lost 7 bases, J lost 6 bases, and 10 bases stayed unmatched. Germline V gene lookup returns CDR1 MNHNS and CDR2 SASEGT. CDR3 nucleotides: TGTGCCAGCATGTATCGAAGGACAGGGGGGGATACGCAGTATTTT. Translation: CASMYRRTGGDTQYF.

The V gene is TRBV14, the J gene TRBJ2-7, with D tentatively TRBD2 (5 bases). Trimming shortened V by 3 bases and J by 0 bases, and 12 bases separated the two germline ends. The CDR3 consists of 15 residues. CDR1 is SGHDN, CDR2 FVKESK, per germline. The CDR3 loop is CASSHPRAGSYEQYF. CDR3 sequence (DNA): TGTGCCAGCAGCCACCCGAGGGCAGGCTCCTACGAGCAGTACTTC.

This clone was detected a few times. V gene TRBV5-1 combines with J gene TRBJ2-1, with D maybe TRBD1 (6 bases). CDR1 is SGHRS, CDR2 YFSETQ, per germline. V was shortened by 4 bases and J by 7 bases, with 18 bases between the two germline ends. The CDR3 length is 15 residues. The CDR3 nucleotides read TGCGCCAGCAGCCAAGGGGACACCGGTTGGAATGAGCAGTTCTTC. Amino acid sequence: CASSQGDTGWNEQFF.

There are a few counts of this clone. This CDR3 reads CASRLGIMNTEAFF. DNA of the CDR3: TGTGCCAGCAGGCTGGGCATAATGAACACTGAAGCTTTCTTT. The genes are TRBV7-9 and TRBJ1-1; D is unresolved. Germline loops: CDR1 SEHNR, CDR2 FQNEAQ (reference sequence). V was cut by 6 bases and J by 0 bases, with 11 bases left in between. The CDR3 is made up of 14 amino acids.

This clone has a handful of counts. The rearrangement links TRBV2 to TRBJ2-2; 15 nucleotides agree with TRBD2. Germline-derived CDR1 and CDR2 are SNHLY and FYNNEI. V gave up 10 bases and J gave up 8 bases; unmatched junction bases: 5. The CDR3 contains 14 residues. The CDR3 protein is CATGLAGGGGELFF. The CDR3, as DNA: TGTGCCACCGGACTAGCGGGAGGGGGAGGGGAGCTGTTTTTT.

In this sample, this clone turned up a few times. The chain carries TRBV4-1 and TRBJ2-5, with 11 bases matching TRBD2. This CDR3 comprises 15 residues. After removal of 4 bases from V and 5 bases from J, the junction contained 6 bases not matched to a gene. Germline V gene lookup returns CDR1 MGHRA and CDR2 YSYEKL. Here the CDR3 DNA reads TGCGCCAGCAGCCTACTAGCGGGAGTCCGGGAGACCCAGTACTTC. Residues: CASSLLAGVRETQYF.

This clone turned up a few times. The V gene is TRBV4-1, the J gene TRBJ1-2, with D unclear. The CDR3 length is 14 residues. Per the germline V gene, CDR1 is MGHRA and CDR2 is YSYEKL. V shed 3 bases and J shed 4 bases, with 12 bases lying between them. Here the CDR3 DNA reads TGCGCCAGCAGCCACCTGACACCGCCCTATGGCTACACCTTC. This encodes CASSHLTPPYGYTF.

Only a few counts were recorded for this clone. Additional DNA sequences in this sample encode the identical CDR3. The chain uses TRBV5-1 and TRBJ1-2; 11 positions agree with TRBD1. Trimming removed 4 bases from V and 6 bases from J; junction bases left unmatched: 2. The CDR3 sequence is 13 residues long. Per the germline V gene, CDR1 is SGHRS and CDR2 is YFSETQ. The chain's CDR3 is CASSPGQGDGYTF. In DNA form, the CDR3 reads TGCGCCAGCAGCCCGGGACAGGGGGATGGCTACACCTTC.

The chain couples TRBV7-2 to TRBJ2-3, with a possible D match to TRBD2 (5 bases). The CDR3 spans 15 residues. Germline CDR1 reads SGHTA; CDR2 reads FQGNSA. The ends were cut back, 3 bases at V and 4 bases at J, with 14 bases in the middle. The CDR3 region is CASSLMRRIADTQYF. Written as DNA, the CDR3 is TGTGCCAGCAGCTTGATGAGGAGGATTGCAGATACGCAGTATTTT.

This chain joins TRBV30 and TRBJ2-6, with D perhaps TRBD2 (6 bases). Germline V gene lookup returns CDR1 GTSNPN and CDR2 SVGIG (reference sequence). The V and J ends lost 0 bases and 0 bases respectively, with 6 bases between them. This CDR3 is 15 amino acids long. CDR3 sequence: CAWSVGSSGANVLTF. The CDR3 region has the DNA TGTGCCTGGAGTGTCGGGAGCTCTGGGGCCAACGTCCTGACTTTC.

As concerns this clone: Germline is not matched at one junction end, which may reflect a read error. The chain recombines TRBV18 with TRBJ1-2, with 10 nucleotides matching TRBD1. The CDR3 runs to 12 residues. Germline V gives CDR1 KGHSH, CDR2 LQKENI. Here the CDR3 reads CASSPDRGLFRF. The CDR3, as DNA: TGTGCCAGCTCACCCGACAGGGGGCTTTTTCGCTTC. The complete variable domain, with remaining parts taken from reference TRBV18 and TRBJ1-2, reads NAGVMQNPRHLVRRRGQEARLRCSPMKGHSHVYWYRQLPEEGLKFMVYLQKENIIDESGMPKERFSAEFPKEGPSILRIQQVVRGDSAAYFCASSPDRGLFRFGSGTRLTVV.

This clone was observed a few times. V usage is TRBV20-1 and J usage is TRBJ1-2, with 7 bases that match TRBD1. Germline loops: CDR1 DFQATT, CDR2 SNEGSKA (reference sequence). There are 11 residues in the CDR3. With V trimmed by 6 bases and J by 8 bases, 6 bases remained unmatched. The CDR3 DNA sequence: TGCAGTGCACAGCGAGGGGGCGGCTACACCTTC. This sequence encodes CSAQRGGGYTF.

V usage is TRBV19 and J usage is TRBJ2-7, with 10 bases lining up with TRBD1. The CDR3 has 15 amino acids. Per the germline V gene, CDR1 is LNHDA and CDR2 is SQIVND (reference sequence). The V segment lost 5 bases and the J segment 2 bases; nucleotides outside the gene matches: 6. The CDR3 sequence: CASSSAGQGPYEQYF. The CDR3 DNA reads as TGTGCCAGTAGTTCGGCGGGACAGGGGCCCTACGAGCAGTACTTC.

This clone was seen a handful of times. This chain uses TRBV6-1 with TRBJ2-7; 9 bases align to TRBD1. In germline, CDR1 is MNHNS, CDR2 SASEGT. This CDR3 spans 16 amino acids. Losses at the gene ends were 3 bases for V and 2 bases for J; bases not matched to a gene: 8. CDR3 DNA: TGTGCCAGCAGTGACCTAGGACAGGGGCCTCCCTACGAGCAGTACTTC. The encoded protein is CASSDLGQGPPYEQYF.

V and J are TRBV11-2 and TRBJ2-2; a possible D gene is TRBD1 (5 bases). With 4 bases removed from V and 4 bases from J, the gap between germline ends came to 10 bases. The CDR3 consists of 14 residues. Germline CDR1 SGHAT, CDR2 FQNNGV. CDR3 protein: CASSSLRGTGELFF. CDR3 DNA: TGTGCCAGCAGCTCCTTAAGGGGCACCGGGGAGCTGTTTTTT.

The CDR3 bases are TGTGCCAGTCATCCCGGACAGGGAGACATTCAGTACTTC. Translating it yields CASHPGQGDIQYF. This chain joins TRBV28 and TRBJ2-4; 8 bases match TRBD1. Trimming cost V 9 bases and J 8 bases; bases outside gene matches: 9. The CDR3 runs to 13 residues. Germline V CDR1 and CDR2: MDHEN, SYDVKM.

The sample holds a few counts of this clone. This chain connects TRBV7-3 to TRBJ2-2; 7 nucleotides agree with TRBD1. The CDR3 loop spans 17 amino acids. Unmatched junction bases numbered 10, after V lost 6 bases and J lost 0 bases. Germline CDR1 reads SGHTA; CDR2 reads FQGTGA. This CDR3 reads CASSPGGWLANTGELFF. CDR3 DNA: TGTGCCAGCAGTCCAGGGGGATGGCTAGCGAACACCGGGGAGCTGTTTTTT.

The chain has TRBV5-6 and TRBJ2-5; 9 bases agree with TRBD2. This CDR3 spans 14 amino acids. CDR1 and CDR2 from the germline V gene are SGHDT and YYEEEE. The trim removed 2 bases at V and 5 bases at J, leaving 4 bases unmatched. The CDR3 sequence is CASSFGTSRETQYF. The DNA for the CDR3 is TGTGCCAGCAGCTTTGGGACTAGCCGGGAGACCCAGTACTTC.

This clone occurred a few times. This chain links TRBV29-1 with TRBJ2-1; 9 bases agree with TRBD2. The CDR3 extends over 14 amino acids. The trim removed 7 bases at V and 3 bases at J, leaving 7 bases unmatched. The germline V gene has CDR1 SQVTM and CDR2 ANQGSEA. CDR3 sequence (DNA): TGCAGCGGGCTAGCGGGGATTGACTACAATGAGCAGTTCTTC. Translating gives CSGLAGIDYNEQFF.

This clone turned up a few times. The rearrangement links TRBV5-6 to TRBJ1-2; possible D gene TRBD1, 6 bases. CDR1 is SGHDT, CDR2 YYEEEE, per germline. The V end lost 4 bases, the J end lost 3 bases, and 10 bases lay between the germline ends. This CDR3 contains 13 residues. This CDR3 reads CASSRGGDYGYTF. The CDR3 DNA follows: TGTGCCAGCAGCCGGGGGGGCGACTATGGCTACACCTTC.

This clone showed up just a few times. The CDR3 sequence: CAIRAGGTDTQYF. In DNA form, the CDR3 reads TGTGCCATCAGAGCGGGGGGCACAGATACGCAGTATTTT. This rearrangement joins TRBV10-3 to TRBJ2-3; 8 bases map to TRBD2. Losses at the gene ends were 6 bases for V and 1 base for J; bases not matched to a gene: 0. Germline V gene lookup returns CDR1 ENHRY and CDR2 SYGVKD. The CDR3 extends over 13 amino acids.

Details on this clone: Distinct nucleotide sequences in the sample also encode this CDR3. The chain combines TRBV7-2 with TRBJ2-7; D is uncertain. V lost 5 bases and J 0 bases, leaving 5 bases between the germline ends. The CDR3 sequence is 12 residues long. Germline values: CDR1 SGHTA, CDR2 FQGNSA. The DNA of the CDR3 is TGTGCCAGCAGCCCGAGCTCCTACGAGCAGTACTTC. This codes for CASSPSSYEQYF.